This T cell receptor beta chain was identified during a study of regulatory T cells in long-lasting Graves disease. This clonotype was detected only a few times. The time point was: persistent/refractory GD, antithyroid drugs over 5 years with positive TRAb. PBMCs were the source of the RNA used for TCR sequencing. Arm-PCR of CDR3 regions and iRepertoire HTBI primers were used to build TCR beta libraries. Each CDR3 protein is one row after TCRdb ran MiXCR on the multiplex PCR reads. The table records some 450,000 distinct CDR3 sequences, around a quarter of them present only once. The CDR3 is 14 residues long. The V gene end was trimmed by 3 bases and the J gene end by 4 bases; junction bases not matched to a gene: 6. CDR1 MDHEN and CDR2 SYDVKM come from the germline V gene.

The J gene is TRBJ2-7, the V gene TRBV28; 7 positions match TRBD1. This TCR came from a female donor with Graves disease. Sequences were derived from peripheral blood mononuclear cells (PBMCs), sampled when the disease was refractory, from a patient treated with antithyroid drugs. The CDR3 region is CASSFGTALYEQYF. The CDR3 nucleotides read TGTGCCAGCAGTTTTGGGACAGCGCTTTACGAGCAGTACTTC. The full variable domain, in which reference TRBV28 and TRBJ2-7 provide the parts outside the CDR3, is DVKVTQSSRYLVKRTGEKVFLECVQDMDHENMFWYRQDPGLGLRLIYFSYDVKMKEKGDIPEGYSVSREKKERFSLILESASTNQTSMYLCASSFGTALYEQYFGPGTRLTVT.